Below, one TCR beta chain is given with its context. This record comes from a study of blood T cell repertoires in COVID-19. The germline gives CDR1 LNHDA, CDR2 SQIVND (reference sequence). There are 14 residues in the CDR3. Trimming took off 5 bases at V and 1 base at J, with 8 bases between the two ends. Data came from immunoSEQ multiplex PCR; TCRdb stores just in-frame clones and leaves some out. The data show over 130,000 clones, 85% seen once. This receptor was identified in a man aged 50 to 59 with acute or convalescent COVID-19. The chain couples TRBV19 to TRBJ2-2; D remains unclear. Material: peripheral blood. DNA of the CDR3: TGTGCCAGTAGTTGGCCGTGGAACACCGGGGAGCTGTTTTTT. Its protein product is CASSWPWNTGELFF.